This is a list of T cell receptor beta chains from one sample in a study of identical twins. MiXCR, run by TCRdb on the 5' RACE reads, gives a single entry per CDR3 protein. The sample consists of roughly 470,000 distinct CDR3 sequences, roughly an eighth of them appearing once. These data were also filed under a second study, of yellow fever vaccine responses in identical twins.

Sequenced material: CD4+ T cells sorted from blood. These TCRs come from a young woman in good health. Both conserved end residues are part of each CDR3. The order of the fields is V gene, J gene, CDR3 length, D gene, clone size, CDR3 protein, CDR3 DNA. D genes are given only for firm matches. Only some rows state a clone size, as once, few, many or a class for expanded clones.

>TRBV3-1|TRBJ1-3|14|NA|NA
CASSQEGGGNTIYF
TGTGCCAGCAGCCAAGAAGGTGGAGGAAACACCATATATTTT
>TRBV6-1|TRBJ2-2|15|NA|NA
CASSPPALNTGELFF
TGTGCCAGCAGTCCCCCGGCACTAAACACCGGGGAGCTGTTTTTT
>TRBV27|TRBJ2-7|14|NA|NA
CASRRGTGIYEQYF
TGTGCCAGCAGGAGGGGGACGGGCATCTACGAGCAGTACTTC
>TRBV9|TRBJ2-1|12|NA|few
CASSVARGEQFF
TGTGCCAGCAGCGTAGCTCGGGGGGAGCAGTTCTTC
>TRBV28|TRBJ2-5|13|NA|many
CASSPPGSETQYF
TGTGCCAGCAGTCCCCCCGGATCGGAGACCCAGTACTTC
>TRBV7-8|TRBJ2-3|15|TRBD2|few
CASSGRLANTDTQYF
TGTGCCAGCAGCGGTCGACTAGCGAACACAGATACGCAGTATTTT
>TRBV21-1|TRBJ2-7|19|NA|few
CASSKGIQGAYYNSYEQYF
TGTGCCAGCAGCAAAGGCATACAGGGGGCCTACTATAACTCCTACGAGCAGTACTTC
>TRBV7-2|TRBJ2-4|17|NA|few
CASSLVAVGAVKNIQYF
TGTGCCAGCAGCTTAGTAGCTGTGGGAGCCGTCAAAAACATTCAGTACTTC
>TRBV20-1|TRBJ2-3|15|TRBD2|once
CSASDPSGSADTQYF
TGCAGTGCTAGTGATCCTAGCGGGAGCGCAGATACGCAGTATTTT
>TRBV29-1|TRBJ2-7|12|NA|few
CSVGKGPYEQYF
TGCAGCGTTGGGAAGGGCCCCTACGAGCAGTACTTC
>TRBV29-1|TRBJ2-7|13|TRBD2|many
CSVGGLAGAEQYF
TGCAGCGTTGGGGGGCTAGCGGGAGCCGAGCAGTACTTC
>TRBV4-3|TRBJ1-6|16|NA|NA
CASSQERTVSNSPLHF
TGCGCCAGCAGCCAAGAACGCACAGTATCGAATTCACCCCTCCACTTT
>TRBV6-5|TRBJ2-2|16|NA|few
CASSSLGSGLTGELFF
TGTGCCAGCAGTTCCTTGGGTAGCGGCCTCACCGGGGAGCTGTTTTTT
>TRBV23-1|TRBJ2-1|17|TRBD2|NA
CASSLPPGRGAYNEQFF
TGCGCCAGCAGTCTCCCACCTGGGAGGGGCGCCTACAATGAGCAGTTCTTC
>TRBV9|TRBJ2-7|12|NA|NA
CASSSHLGEQYF
TGTGCCAGCAGCTCACACTTGGGCGAGCAGTACTTC
>TRBV7-9|TRBJ1-3|15|NA|few
CASRASGTAGNTIYF
TGTGCCAGCAGGGCTTCCGGGACTGCTGGAAACACCATATATTTT
>TRBV9|TRBJ2-2|15|NA|few
CASSPPSNRGGELFF
TGTGCCAGCAGCCCCCCAAGTAATAGGGGCGGGGAGCTGTTTTTT
>TRBV5-1|TRBJ2-5|16|TRBD1|few
CASFPGQGLLGETQYF
TGCGCCAGCTTTCCGGGACAGGGACTACTAGGGGAGACCCAGTACTTC
>TRBV29-1|TRBJ2-7|13|NA|few
CSVADMGANEQYF
TGCAGCGTTGCCGACATGGGGGCTAACGAGCAGTACTTC
>TRBV14|TRBJ2-1|13|TRBD1|NA
CASSPRGTGEQFF
TGTGCCAGCAGCCCAAGGGGGACAGGGGAGCAGTTCTTC